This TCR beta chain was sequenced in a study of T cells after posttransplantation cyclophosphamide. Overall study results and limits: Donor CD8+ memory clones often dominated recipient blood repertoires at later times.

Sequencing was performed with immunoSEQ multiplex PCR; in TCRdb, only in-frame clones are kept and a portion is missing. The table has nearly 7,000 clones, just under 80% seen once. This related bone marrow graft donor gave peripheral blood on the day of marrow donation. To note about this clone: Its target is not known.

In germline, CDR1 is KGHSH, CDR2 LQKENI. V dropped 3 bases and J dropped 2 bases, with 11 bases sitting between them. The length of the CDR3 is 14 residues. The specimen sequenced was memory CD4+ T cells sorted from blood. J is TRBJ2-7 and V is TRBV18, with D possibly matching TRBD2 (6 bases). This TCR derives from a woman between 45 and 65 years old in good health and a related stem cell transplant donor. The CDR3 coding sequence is TGTGCCAGCTCACCGGGACTCCTGGCCTACGAGCAGTACTTC. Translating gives CASSPGLLAYEQYF.